This T cell receptor beta chain was captured by sequencing in a study of T cell responses to AZD1222 COVID-19 vaccine. Germline CDR1 reads MNHNS; CDR2 reads SASEGT. CDR3 length: 14 amino acids. Trimming cost V 0 bases and J 1 base, with 6 bases left between them. Method: immunoSEQ multiplex PCR; TCRdb's copy keeps in-frame clones and lacks some. The sample records 150,000 to 250,000 clones, approximately 95% being singletons. This receptor was identified in an adult who received the AZD1222 COVID-19 vaccine. The chain couples TRBV6-1 to TRBJ1-2, with D uncertain. Sequencing used peripheral blood, obtained 28 days after the second AZD1222 dose. CDR3 sequence reads: CASSEATSNYGYTF. The CDR3 DNA follows: TGTGCCAGCAGTGAAGCAACAAGTAACTATGGCTACACCTTC.